This entry lists 16 T cell receptor beta chains sequenced from one sample in a study of shared clonotypes between healthy human individuals. The table came from immunoSEQ multiplex PCR; TCRdb's copy has only in-frame clones and leaves some out. Of 400,000 to 600,000 clones listed, roughly 83% are singletons. Source material: PBMCs. These receptors originate from a woman aged 40 to 49 in good health. Some clones in this sample may be carry-over from other donors' samples.

This clone was found a few times. The chain has TRBV4-3 and TRBJ2-1; 10 nucleotides align to TRBD2. Per the germline V gene, CDR1 is LGHNA and CDR2 is YSLEER. V gave up 4 bases and J gave up 4 bases; unmatched junction bases: 16. CDR3 size: 19 residues. The CDR3 sequence: CASSRHRGSGRAGYNEQFF. As DNA, the CDR3 is TGCGCCAGCAGCCGCCACCGGGGAAGCGGGAGGGCCGGTTACAATGAGCAGTTCTTC.

The rearrangement joins TRBV19 to TRBJ2-7; D possibly corresponds to TRBD1 (6 bases). The CDR3 sequence is 15 residues long. Germline CDR1 and CDR2: LNHDA and SQIVND (reference sequence). V gave up 6 bases and J gave up 4 bases, with 19 bases separating them. The CDR3 nucleotides are TGTGCCAGTAGCAAAGACAGGACCCCCCTATACGAGCAGTACTTC. Amino acid sequence: CASSKDRTPLYEQYF.

The CDR3 DNA sequence: TGTGCCAGCAGCTCCTCACTCGAGGGGGAGCAAGAGACCCAGTACTTC. It codes for CASSSSLEGEQETQYF. The V call is TRBV5-4, the J call TRBJ2-5; D is perhaps TRBD1 (6 bases). This CDR3 region has 16 residues. The ends were cut back, 3 bases at V and 2 bases at J, with 17 bases in the middle. Per the germline V gene, CDR1 is SGHNT and CDR2 is YYREEE (reference sequence).

This rearrangement joins TRBV10-1 to TRBJ2-1; 9 bases fit TRBD2. V shed 7 bases, J shed 0 bases, and the junction held 13 bases outside the gene matches. Germline CDR1 is WNHNN and CDR2 is SYGVQD (reference sequence). CDR3 length: 18 residues. CDR3 sequence (DNA): TGCGCCAGCAATCGTAAGAATAGCGGGGGAGACTCCTACAATGAGCAGTTCTTC. Protein sequence: CASNRKNSGGDSYNEQFF.

This chain connects TRBV7-3 to TRBJ1-2; TRBD1 matches 10 bases. The J segment lost 4 bases and the V segment lost 5 bases, leaving 4 bases of the junction unmatched. CDR3 size: 14 residues. From germline, CDR1 is SGHTA and CDR2 FQGTGA. CDR3 nucleotides: TGTGCCAGCAGCCCGACAGGGGGCGGCTATGGCTACACCTTC. It codes for CASSPTGGGYGYTF.

This clone was seen only once. V usage is TRBV5-4 and J usage is TRBJ2-2; 9 bases line up with TRBD2. Germline V gives CDR1 SGHNT, CDR2 YYREEE (reference sequence). The CDR3 is made up of 18 amino acids. The junction had 13 bases not matched to a gene; V was cut back by 2 bases and J by 5 bases. The CDR3 spells CASSFGTSRYQETGELFF. In DNA, the CDR3 is TGTGCCAGCAGCTTCGGGACTAGCCGGTATCAGGAGACCGGGGAGCTGTTTTTT. The whole variable domain, remainder taken from reference TRBV5-4 and TRBJ2-2, is ETGVTQSPTHLIKTRGQQVTLRCSSQSGHNTVSWYQQALGQGPQFIFQYYREEENGRGNFPPRFSGLQFPNYSSELNVNALELDDSALYLCASSFGTSRYQETGELFFGEGSRLTVL.

Details on this clone: A much bigger clone sits one base away, suggesting this may be a read error. The chain combines TRBV7-9 with TRBJ2-7; D not resolved. The germline V gene encodes CDR1 SEHNR and CDR2 FQNEAQ (reference sequence). This CDR3 is built from 12 residues. V was clipped by 4 bases and J by 3 bases, with 7 bases between them. CDR3 nucleotides: TGTGCCAGCAGCTATGGGGTCTACGAGCAGTACTTC. Its translation: CASSYGVYEQYF. The whole variable domain, remainder taken from reference TRBV7-9 and TRBJ2-7, is DTGVSQNPRHKITKRGQNVTFRCDPISEHNRLYWYRQTLGQGPEFLTYFQNEAQLEKSRLLSDRFSAERPKGSFSTLEIQRTEQGDSAMYLCASSYGVYEQYFGPGTRLTVT.

CDR3 DNA: TGTGCCAGCAGTTTAGAAGGGCAGGGATCCGTTGGCTACACCTTC. Encoded protein: CASSLEGQGSVGYTF. V usage is TRBV27 and J usage is TRBJ1-2; possible D gene TRBD1, 5 bases. The V end was cut by 2 bases, the J end by 7 bases, with 17 bases between. Germline-derived CDR1 and CDR2 are MNHEY and SMNVEV (reference sequence). This CDR3 is 15 amino acids long.

CDR3 sequence: CASGTSGYEQYF. For the CDR3, the DNA is TGTGCCAGCGGGACTAGCGGATACGAGCAGTACTTC. The rearrangement joins TRBV9 to TRBJ2-7; 11 bases map to TRBD2. The CDR3 runs to 12 residues. Germline V gene data show CDR1 as SGDLS and CDR2 as YYNGEE. V shed 7 bases and J 4 bases; nucleotides not matched to a gene: 1.

The chain has TRBV5-5 and TRBJ1-2; D call uncertain. Trimming took off 0 bases at V and 5 bases at J, with 11 bases between the two ends. CDR1 is SGHKS and CDR2 is YYEKEE in the germline V gene (reference sequence). The CDR3 runs 14 residues. The CDR3 loop reads CASSLELERYGYTF. The CDR3 coding sequence is TGTGCCAGCAGCTTGGAACTAGAGAGATATGGCTACACCTTC.

The chain links TRBV7-6 to TRBJ2-2; D call uncertain. From germline, CDR1 is SGHVS and CDR2 FNYEAQ. CDR3 length: 14 amino acids. V was pared by 3 bases and J by 1 base, with 6 bases between. The CDR3 DNA sequence: TGTGCCAGCAGCTTTTGGCGGAACACCGGGGAGCTGTTTTTT. Encoded protein: CASSFWRNTGELFF.

The V and J genes are TRBV4-1 and TRBJ2-1, with a tentative D call TRBD2 (6 bases). The CDR3 is made up of 16 amino acids. Trimming removed 1 base at V and 7 bases at J, with 17 bases between. Per germline, CDR1 MGHRA and CDR2 YSYEKL. The CDR3 reads CASSQVEGLAFNEQFF. The CDR3, as DNA: TGCGCCAGCAGCCAAGTCGAAGGCCTAGCGTTTAATGAGCAGTTCTTC.

The chain recombines TRBV10-3 with TRBJ2-7; D uncertain. This CDR3 has 13 residues. Germline V gives CDR1 ENHRY, CDR2 SYGVKD. Trimming left V 2 bases short and J 4 bases short, with 9 bases between. CDR3 residues: CAISETHGYEQYF. For the CDR3, the DNA is TGTGCCATCAGTGAGACGCATGGATACGAGCAGTACTTC.

This chain links TRBV21-1 with TRBJ2-2; TRBD2 reflects the table's D call only, with no check against the DNA. TRBV21-1 constitutes a pseudogene. The CDR3 totals 19 residues. The CDR3 loop reads CASSQEGALAGEEGGELFF. The CDR3 DNA follows: TGTGCCAGCAGCCAGGAGGGGGCACTAGCGGGAGAGGAGGGCGGGGAGCTGTTTTTT.

The chain recombines TRBV7-3 with TRBJ2-2, with D hard to call. V was shortened by 6 bases and J by 4 bases, with 9 bases between the two germline ends. The CDR3 runs to 13 residues. In germline, CDR1 is SGHTA, CDR2 FQGTGA. CDR3 amino acids: CASRPSGTGELFF. DNA for the CDR3: TGTGCCAGCAGGCCCTCGGGCACCGGGGAGCTGTTTTTT.

The chain employs TRBV19 and TRBJ2-7, with TRBD1 identical over 7 bases. Germline assignment: CDR1 LNHDA and CDR2 SQIVND (reference sequence). V lost 5 bases to trimming and J lost 2 bases; unmatched junction nucleotides: 6. The CDR3 extends over 14 amino acids. CDR3 sequence (DNA): TGTGCCAGTAGTCGGGACAGATCCACCTACGAGCAGTACTTC. It specifies CASSRDRSTYEQYF.